This T cell receptor (beta chain) was sequenced in a study of blood T cell repertoires in COVID-19. In the study overall: The study drew acute and convalescent COVID-19 samples from the United States, Italy and Spain.

Trimming took 4 bases from V and 3 from J, leaving 26 bases between them. This CDR3 has 18 residues. Germline assignment: CDR1 SGHRS and CDR2 YFSETQ. As originally analysed: Amplification of reference gene primers provided the estimated nucleated cell counts. The protocol was immunoSEQ multiplex PCR, while the TCRdb copy is restricted to in-frame clones and leaves out a portion. V, J and clone size reflect that table, while D and trimming were determined from the DNA. The table has about 200,000 clones, roughly 90% seen once. The chain is built from TRBV5-1 and TRBJ2-7, with D possibly matching TRBD2 (6 bases). The sample comprised PBMCs or T cells enriched from blood (not recorded which). The TCR was taken from a woman aged 18-29 years who had recovered from COVID-19. The CDR3 nucleotides read TGCGCCAGCAGCCCAAGACCGAACTTGGGACTGCGGCACTACGAGCAGTACTTC. It codes for CASSPRPNLGLRHYEQYF.